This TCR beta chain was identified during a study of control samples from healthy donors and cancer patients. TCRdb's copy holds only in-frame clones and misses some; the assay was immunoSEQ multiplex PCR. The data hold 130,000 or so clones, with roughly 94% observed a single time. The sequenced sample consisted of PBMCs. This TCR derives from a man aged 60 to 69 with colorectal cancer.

The CDR3 region is CASRQGEETQYF. For the CDR3, the DNA is TGCGCCAGCAGACAGGGAGAAGAGACCCAGTACTTC. This chain uses TRBV5-1 with TRBJ2-5; D perhaps matches TRBD1 (6 bases). V was trimmed by 5 bases and J by 3 bases, leaving 8 bases between them. Germline-derived CDR1 and CDR2 are SGHRS and YFSETQ. The CDR3 spans 12 residues.